The rows below give T cell receptor beta chains drawn from one sample of a study of cytomegalovirus exposure and HLA in healthy donors. TCRdb's copy holds only in-frame clones and misses some; the assay was immunoSEQ multiplex PCR. In the table there are 150,000 to 200,000 clones, approximately 80% of which are singletons. Sequenced sample: PBMCs. Receptors were obtained from a middle-aged woman in good health and CMV-seropositive. Each CDR3 is given without its conserved first and last residue. The order of the fields is J gene, V gene, CDR3 protein.

>TRBJ2-3|TRBV5-1
ASSLLSPTDTQY
>TRBJ2-7|TRBV7-2
AGSPVASASYEQY
>TRBJ2-3|TRBV19
ASSSDRGRTDTQY
>TRBJ2-5|TRBV7-2
ASSRALAGGDQETQY
>TRBJ2-7|TRBV14
ASTPGGTIGSYEQY
>TRBJ2-2|TRBV29-1
SVGRVGGELF
>TRBJ2-1|TRBV11-2
ASSLLAGEYNEQF
>TRBJ2-1|TRBV30
AWSASARVSEQF
>TRBJ2-1|TRBV30
AWRPPSGGNNEQF
>TRBJ2-3|TRBV5-4
ASSPYGGTGGSDTQY
>TRBJ2-5|TRBV25-1
ASSGPTGIQETQY
>TRBJ1-2|TRBV18
ASSPPSGQGTSYT
>TRBJ2-7|TRBV7-2
ASSLPSAIYEQY
>TRBJ1-3|TRBV5-6
ASSLRTGTKGNTIY
>TRBJ1-6|TRBV30
AGGTADNSPLH
>TRBJ2-3|TRBV4-3
ASSPTSDPDTQY
>TRBJ2-5|TRBV10-3
AISESKRSGQETQY
>TRBJ1-1|TRBV18
ASSPTTGDTEAF
>TRBJ1-1|TRBV7-9
ASTKGSGLDTEAF
>TRBJ2-3|TRBV5-1
ASSTGTSIPSDTQY
>TRBJ2-7|TRBV2
ASYSGGYEQY
>TRBJ2-6|TRBV19
ASSDDRDSRSGANVLT
>.|TRBV5-4
ASSLWGLTYEQY
>TRBJ1-2|TRBV18
ASSPPFPGQRTYYGYT
>TRBJ2-7|TRBV7-2
ASSSTGGSYEQY
>TRBJ1-5|TRBV2
ASTRGNSNQPQH
>TRBJ1-1|TRBV6-5
ASSSSQGDAF
>TRBJ1-2|TRBV19
ASSISLYGYT
>TRBJ2-1|TRBV5-4
ASSRGGADEQF
>TRBJ2-5|TRBV10-1
ATSPGLAGQETQY
>TRBJ2-3|TRBV19
ASTVSGTDTQY
>TRBJ2-1|TRBV5-1
ASSWGGGLNNEQF
>TRBJ1-5|TRBV7-9
ASSAHRDRSNQPQH
>TRBJ1-2|TRBV28
ASSLSGLTGPNYGYT
>TRBJ2-7|TRBV4-3
ASSPSLGGGSYEQY
>TRBJ2-3|TRBV5-6
ASSFGQGRDTQY
>TRBJ2-3|TRBV19
ASSRVTDTQY
>TRBJ2-2|TRBV28
ASGGQGGGELF
>TRBJ1-1|TRBV9
ASSDGGGRANTEAF
>TRBJ1-5|TRBV7-8
ASSAGAGGNQPQH
>TRBJ2-7|TRBV9
ASSTSGRVHEQY
>TRBJ1-2|TRBV28
ASSLPGTGDGYT
>TRBJ1-1|TRBV5-1
ASSSGTKNTEAF
>TRBJ1-1|TRBV27
ASRLGLDTEAF
>TRBJ1-2|TRBV7-2
ASSLRGGQGLNYGYT
>TRBJ1-1|TRBV5-8
ASSLRAGRLNTEAF
>TRBJ2-1|TRBV7-2
ASSSYRYNEQF
>TRBJ1-1|TRBV11-2
ASSLQVGNTEAF
>TRBJ2-7|TRBV7-2
ASSLTGGAFSEQY